This TCR beta chain was identified during a study of cytomegalovirus exposure and HLA in healthy donors. Looking at the study overall: Assignment to the Caucasian-associated ancestry cluster applied to roughly 80% of the approximately 360 genotyped donors. Findings and caveats of the study: TRBV6-2, TRBV6-3 and other indistinguishable V segments were excluded. Common viral pathogens (according to a later analysis) appeared linked to several of the most significant clusters. Information on immune exposure was restricted to one variable (CMV serostatus).

Trimming pared 6 bases from V and 3 bases from J, leaving 20 bases between. The CDR3 runs to 16 residues. Germline V gene lookup returns CDR1 MDHEN and CDR2 SYDVKM. Notes on this clone: Its antigen is unidentified.

It was with 60 Vbeta and 13 Jbeta primers that the PCR ran. Sequencing was performed with immunoSEQ multiplex PCR; in TCRdb, only in-frame clones are kept and a portion is missing. The sample gives 150,000 to 200,000 clones, around 80% of which show up once; less than 9% is in the top ten. The sequence was obtained from a man aged 30 to 45 in good health and CMV-seropositive. The J gene is TRBJ1-2, the V gene TRBV28; D is unclear. The sample taken for sequencing was PBMCs. CDR3 DNA: TGTGCCAGCAGCCTCTTCTTCCTATCACGGGACTATGGCTACACCTTC. Protein sequence: CASSLFFLSRDYGYTF.